This T cell receptor beta chain is drawn from a study of vaccination and CD4 T cells after COVID-19. V trimming: 3 bases; J trimming: 7 bases; junction bases outside the gene matches: 5. Germline V gene lookup returns CDR1 DFQATT and CDR2 SNEGSKA (reference sequence). This CDR3 spans 15 amino acids. Sequencing of cultured CD4+ T cell DNA used the Oncomine TCR Beta short-read assay. Each CDR3 protein gets one entry after TCRdb re-called the PCR reads with MiXCR. The sample carries fewer than 20,000 distinct CDR3 sequences, about 40% recorded once. About this clonotype: As yet, its antigen is unknown.

Time point given: late sampling 161 to 241 days after vaccination in a few convalescent patients. The treatment denotes: 10-day PBMC culture with coronavirus spike peptide pools or control peptides (ViraFEST assay). The receptor's source is a human donor who had recovered from COVID-19. The rearrangement links TRBV20-1 to TRBJ2-1; 14 bases fit TRBD2. Specimen: CD4+ T cells from blood, cultured in vitro, collected about 7 months after SARS-CoV-2 vaccination. In DNA form, the CDR3 reads TGCAGTGCTAGGACTAGCGGGAGGGGTGGTAATGAGCAGTTCTTC. Protein product: CSARTSGRGGNEQFF.